These 14 T cell receptor beta chains came from one sample sequenced in a study of T cell clones after liver transplantation. Measured with immunoSEQ multiplex PCR; TCRdb has only the in-frame clones, and not every one. The sample holds over 50,000 clones, 65% to 85% seen once. The sample in question was CD4+ T cells from blood, obtained before liver transplant. The receptors shown here come from a human donor who received a liver transplant.

This clone was detected only once. This chain joins TRBV21-1 and TRBJ2-7; the table's D call, TRBD1, was not checked against the DNA. TRBV21-1 is assigned pseudogene status. This CDR3 region has 13 residues. Here the CDR3 reads CASSRDRGYEQYF. As DNA, the CDR3 is TGTGCCAGCAGCAGGGACAGGGGCTACGAGCAGTACTTC.

The rearrangement uses TRBV5-6 and TRBJ2-7; 8 positions agree with TRBD2. The J segment lost 2 bases and the V segment lost 3 bases, leaving 7 bases of the junction unmatched. The CDR3 has 15 amino acids. The V gene's germline CDR1 is SGHDT and CDR2 YYEEEE. CDR3 in DNA: TGTGCCAGCAGCTATAGGGCTAGCGGGCCCTACGAGCAGTACTTC. Translating gives CASSYRASGPYEQYF.

This clone has just one count. J is TRBJ2-1 and V is TRBV14; D remains unclear. Germline V gene data show CDR1 as SGHDN and CDR2 as FVKESK. Trimming pared 1 base from V and 9 bases from J, leaving 10 bases between. CDR3 length: 13 residues. CDR3 sequence (DNA): TGTGCCAGCAGCCAAGTGAGGTCCGGTGAGCAGTTCTTC. Translating gives CASSQVRSGEQFF.

This sequence joins TRBV9 and TRBJ1-1; no definite D call. Trimming removed 2 bases from V and 1 base from J, with 12 bases in between. Germline values: CDR1 SGDLS, CDR2 YYNGEE. The CDR3 covers 15 residues. CDR3: CASSVQPNTNTEAFF. CDR3 coding DNA: TGTGCCAGCAGCGTCCAACCAAACACGAACACTGAAGCTTTCTTT. Full variable domain (rest looked up from reference TRBV9 and TRBJ1-1): DSGVTQTPKHLITATGQRVTLRCSPRSGDLSVYWYQQSLDQGLQFLIQYYNGEERAKGNILERFSAQQFPDLHSELNLSSLELGDSALYFCASSVQPNTNTEAFFGQGTRLTVV.

The V and J genes are TRBV18 and TRBJ2-2; 8 bases align to TRBD2. The ends lost 3 bases at V and 1 base at J; junction bases unmatched: 1. Germline CDR1 is KGHSH and CDR2 is LQKENI. The CDR3 contains 15 residues. The CDR3 sequence: CASSPLAGNTGELFF. The CDR3 bases are TGTGCCAGCTCACCGCTAGCGGGGAACACCGGGGAGCTGTTTTTT.

The chain recombines TRBV10-3 with TRBJ1-2, with D perhaps matching TRBD1 (6 bases). This CDR3 region has 14 residues. Germline values: CDR1 ENHRY, CDR2 SYGVKD. Trimming pared 8 bases from V and 0 bases from J, leaving 13 bases between. The CDR3 DNA is TGTGCCATCGGACAGACCGATACTAACTATGGCTACACCTTC. It translates to CAIGQTDTNYGYTF.

The rearrangement uses TRBV19 and TRBJ1-1; TRBD1 is a possible D gene (5 bases). Germline CDR1 is LNHDA and CDR2 is SQIVND (reference sequence). This CDR3 is built from 14 residues. Trimming cost V 5 bases and J 1 base, with 11 bases left between them. The CDR3 bases are TGTGCCAGTAGTTGGGGGGGAAAGAACACTGAAGCTTTCTTT. As protein: CASSWGGKNTEAFF.

V gene TRBV6-5 combines with J gene TRBJ2-7; the D gene could be TRBD1 or TRBD2 (5 bases each). V lost 0 bases and J lost 6, with 6 bases in between. The CDR3 has 12 amino acids. Germline CDR1 reads MNHEY; CDR2 reads SVGAGI. CDR3 bases: TGTGCCAGCAGTTACTCGAGGGGCGAGCAGTACTTC. Its protein is CASSYSRGEQYF.

The chain uses TRBV28 and TRBJ1-5, with 7 bases lining up with TRBD1. The CDR3 consists of 14 residues. The germline V gene has CDR1 MDHEN and CDR2 SYDVKM. V trimming: 3 bases; J trimming: 8 bases; junction bases outside the gene matches: 7. For the CDR3, the DNA is TGTGCCAGCAGTTTTACAGGGGAGATTAAGCCCCAGCATTTT. Its protein product is CASSFTGEIKPQHF.

The rearrangement joins TRBV5-1 to TRBJ2-3, with TRBD2 matching 7 bases. With V trimmed by 1 base and J by 3 bases, 5 bases remained unmatched. From germline, CDR1 is SGHRS and CDR2 YFSETQ. This CDR3 has 15 residues. The CDR3 bases are TGCGCCAGCAGCTTGAATGGAGCGGGAACAGATACGCAGTATTTT. Its protein is CASSLNGAGTDTQYF.

The chain is built from TRBV29-1 and TRBJ1-1; D unclear. Per germline, CDR1 SQVTM and CDR2 ANQGSEA. V shed 7 bases and J shed 4 bases, with 16 bases lying between them. CDR3 length: 13 residues. CDR3 residues: CSGRLGRSTEAFF. CDR3 bases: TGCAGCGGACGTCTCGGGCGTAGCACTGAAGCTTTCTTT.

This sequence joins TRBV5-1 and TRBJ2-5; 14 bases are shared with TRBD2. This CDR3 spans 15 amino acids. V lost 4 bases and J lost 4; bases outside the gene matches: 3. Looked up from germline, CDR1 is SGHRS and CDR2 is YFSETQ. CDR3 coding DNA: TGCGCCAGCAGCCCCGGACTAGCGGGGGGAGAGACCCAGTACTTC. This encodes CASSPGLAGGETQYF.

This clone was observed a handful of times. The rearrangement joins TRBV10-3 to TRBJ1-2, with D perhaps TRBD1 (6 bases). CDR1 and CDR2 from the germline V gene are ENHRY and SYGVKD. The CDR3 covers 15 residues. V was cut by 2 bases and J by 6 bases, with 16 bases left in between. CDR3 sequence (DNA): TGTGCCATCAGTGAGCCTACTACAGGGACGGATGGCTACACCTTC. Translation: CAISEPTTGTDGYTF.

This clone was found once. V and J are TRBV10-3 and TRBJ2-5; no reliable D call. The germline CDR1 and CDR2 sequences are ENHRY and SYGVKD. The ends were cut back, 7 bases at V and 5 bases at J, with 17 bases in the middle. The CDR3 spans 14 residues. DNA of the CDR3: TGTGCCATCAAAGGCAGTCCCCTGGTGGAGACCCAGTACTTC. This sequence encodes CAIKGSPLVETQYF.